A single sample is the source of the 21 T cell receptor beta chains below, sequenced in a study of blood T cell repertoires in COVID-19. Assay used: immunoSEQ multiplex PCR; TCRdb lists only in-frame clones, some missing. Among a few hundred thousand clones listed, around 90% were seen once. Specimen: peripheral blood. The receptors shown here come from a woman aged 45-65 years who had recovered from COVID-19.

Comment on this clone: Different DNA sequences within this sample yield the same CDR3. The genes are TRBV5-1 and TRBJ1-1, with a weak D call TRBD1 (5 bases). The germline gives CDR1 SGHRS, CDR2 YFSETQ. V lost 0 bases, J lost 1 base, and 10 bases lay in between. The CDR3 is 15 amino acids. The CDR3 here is CASSLATGRNTEAFF. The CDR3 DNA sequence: TGCGCCAGCAGCTTGGCCACAGGTAGGAACACTGAAGCTTTCTTT.

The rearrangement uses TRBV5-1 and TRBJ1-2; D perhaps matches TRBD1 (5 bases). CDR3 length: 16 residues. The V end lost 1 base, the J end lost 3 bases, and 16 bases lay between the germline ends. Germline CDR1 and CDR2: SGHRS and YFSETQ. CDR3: CASSLFGQGTDYGYTF. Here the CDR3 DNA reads TGCGCCAGCAGCTTGTTTGGGCAGGGAACGGACTATGGCTACACCTTC.

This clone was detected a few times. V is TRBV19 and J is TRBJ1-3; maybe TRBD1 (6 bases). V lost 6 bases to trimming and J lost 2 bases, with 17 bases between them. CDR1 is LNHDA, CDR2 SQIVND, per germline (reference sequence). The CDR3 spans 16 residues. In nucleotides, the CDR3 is TGTGCCAGTAGGTTGGGGGGGCTTTCCGCTGGAAACACCATATATTTT. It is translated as CASRLGGLSAGNTIYF. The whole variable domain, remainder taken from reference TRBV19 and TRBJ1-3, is DGGITQSPKYLFRKEGQNVTLSCEQNLNHDAMYWYRQDPGQGLRLIYYSQIVNDFQKGDIAEGYSVSREKKESFPLTVTSAQKNPTAFYLCASRLGGLSAGNTIYFGEGSWLTVV.

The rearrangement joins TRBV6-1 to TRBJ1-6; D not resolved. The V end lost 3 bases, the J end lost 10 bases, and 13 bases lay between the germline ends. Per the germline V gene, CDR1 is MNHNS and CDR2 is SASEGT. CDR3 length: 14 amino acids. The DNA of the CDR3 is TGTGCCAGCAGTGATTTATCAACTCGCTCACCCCTCCACTTT. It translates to CASSDLSTRSPLHF.

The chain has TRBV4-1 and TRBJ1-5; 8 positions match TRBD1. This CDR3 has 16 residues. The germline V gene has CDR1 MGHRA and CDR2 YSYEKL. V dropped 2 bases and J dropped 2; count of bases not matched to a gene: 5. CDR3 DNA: TGCGCCAGCAGCCAAACAGGGGGGACAGGCAATCAGCCCCAGCATTTT. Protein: CASSQTGGTGNQPQHF.

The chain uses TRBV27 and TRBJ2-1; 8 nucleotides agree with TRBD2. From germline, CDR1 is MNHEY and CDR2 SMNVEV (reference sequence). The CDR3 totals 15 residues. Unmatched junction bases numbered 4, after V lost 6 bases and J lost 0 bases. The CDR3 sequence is CASSRLANSYNEQFF. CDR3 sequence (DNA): TGTGCCAGCAGCCGACTAGCGAACTCCTACAATGAGCAGTTCTTC.

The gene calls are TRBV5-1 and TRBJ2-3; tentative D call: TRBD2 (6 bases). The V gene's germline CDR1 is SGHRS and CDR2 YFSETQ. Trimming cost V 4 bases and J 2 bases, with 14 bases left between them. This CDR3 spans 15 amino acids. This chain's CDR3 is CASSLSGVFTDTQYF. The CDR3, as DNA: TGCGCCAGCAGCCTCTCGGGAGTGTTCACAGATACGCAGTATTTT.

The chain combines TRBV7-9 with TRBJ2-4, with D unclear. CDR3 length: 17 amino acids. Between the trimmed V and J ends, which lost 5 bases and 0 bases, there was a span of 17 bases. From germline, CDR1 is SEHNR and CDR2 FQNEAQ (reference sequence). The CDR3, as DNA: TGTGCCAGCAGCCCTACAACGAGCGCCTTAGCCAAAAACATTCAGTACTTC. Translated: CASSPTTSALAKNIQYF.

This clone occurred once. The CDR3 here is CASSKGSSYEQYF. The CDR3 DNA is TGTGCCAGCAGCAAAGGGAGCTCCTACGAGCAGTACTTC. The chain recombines TRBV9 with TRBJ2-7; the D gene is possibly TRBD2 (5 bases). The CDR3 is 13 residues long. Between the trimmed V and J ends, which lost 4 bases and 0 bases, there was a span of 8 bases. The V gene's germline CDR1 is SGDLS and CDR2 YYNGEE. The whole variable domain, filled in from reference TRBV9 and TRBJ2-7, reads DSGVTQTPKHLITATGQRVTLRCSPRSGDLSVYWYQQSLDQGLQFLIQYYNGEERAKGNILERFSAQQFPDLHSELNLSSLELGDSALYFCASSKGSSYEQYFGPGTRLTVT.

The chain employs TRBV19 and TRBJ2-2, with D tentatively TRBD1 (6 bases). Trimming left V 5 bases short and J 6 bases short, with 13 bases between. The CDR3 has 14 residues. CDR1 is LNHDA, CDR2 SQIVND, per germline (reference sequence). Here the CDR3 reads CASSYRDSAGELFF. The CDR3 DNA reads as TGTGCCAGTAGTTACAGGGATTCTGCCGGGGAGCTGTTTTTT.

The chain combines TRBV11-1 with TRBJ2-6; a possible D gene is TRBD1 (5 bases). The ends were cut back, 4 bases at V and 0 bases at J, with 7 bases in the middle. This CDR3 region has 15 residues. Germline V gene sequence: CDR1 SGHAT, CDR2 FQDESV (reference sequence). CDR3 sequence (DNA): TGTGCCAGCAGCTCCCAGGGCTCTGGGGCCAACGTCCTGACTTTC. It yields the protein CASSSQGSGANVLTF.

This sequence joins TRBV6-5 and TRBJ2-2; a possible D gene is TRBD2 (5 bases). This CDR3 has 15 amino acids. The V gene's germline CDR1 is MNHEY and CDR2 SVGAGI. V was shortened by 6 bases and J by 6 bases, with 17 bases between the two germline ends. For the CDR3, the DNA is TGTGCCAGCAGCCGGAGGTCCCAATTCCCCGGGGAGCTGTTTTTT. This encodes CASSRRSQFPGELFF.

CDR3 DNA: TGTGCCAGCAGCTTGCAGGGGACAGGGGCCCAGCCCCAGCATTTT. This encodes CASSLQGTGAQPQHF. This rearrangement joins TRBV5-5 to TRBJ1-5; 10 bases are a match to TRBD1. With 1 base clipped from V and 7 bases from J, the junction kept 5 bases outside the gene matches. The germline V gene encodes CDR1 SGHKS and CDR2 YYEKEE (reference sequence). The CDR3 sequence is 15 residues long.

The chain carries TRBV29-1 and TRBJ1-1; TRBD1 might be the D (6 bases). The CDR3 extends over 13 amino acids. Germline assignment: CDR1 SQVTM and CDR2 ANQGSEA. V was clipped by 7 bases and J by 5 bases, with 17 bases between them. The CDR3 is CSALQGGETEAFF. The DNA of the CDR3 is TGCAGCGCGTTACAGGGAGGGGAGACTGAAGCTTTCTTT.

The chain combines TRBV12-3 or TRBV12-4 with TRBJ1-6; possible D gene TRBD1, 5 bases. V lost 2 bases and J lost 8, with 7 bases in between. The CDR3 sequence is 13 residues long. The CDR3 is CASSLIGDSPLHF. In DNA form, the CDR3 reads TGTGCCAGCAGTTTAATAGGGGATTCACCCCTCCACTTT.

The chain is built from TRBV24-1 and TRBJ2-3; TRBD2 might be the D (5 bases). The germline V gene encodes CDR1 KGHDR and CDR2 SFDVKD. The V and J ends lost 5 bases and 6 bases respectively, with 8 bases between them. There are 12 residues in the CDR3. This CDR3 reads CATSGSGDTQYF. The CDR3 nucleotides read TGTGCCACCAGTGGTTCGGGGGATACGCAGTATTTT.

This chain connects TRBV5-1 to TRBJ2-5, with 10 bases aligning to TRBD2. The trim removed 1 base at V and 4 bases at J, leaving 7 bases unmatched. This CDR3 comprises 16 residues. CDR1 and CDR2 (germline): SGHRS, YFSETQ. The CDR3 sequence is CASSLSLAGRRETQYF. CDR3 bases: TGCGCCAGCAGCTTGTCACTAGCGGGGAGACGAGAGACCCAGTACTTC.

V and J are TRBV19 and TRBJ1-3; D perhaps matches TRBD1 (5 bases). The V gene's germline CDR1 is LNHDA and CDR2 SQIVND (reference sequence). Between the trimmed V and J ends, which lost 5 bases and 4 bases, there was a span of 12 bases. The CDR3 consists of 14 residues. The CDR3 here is CASSELTAGNTIYF. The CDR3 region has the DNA TGTGCCAGTAGTGAACTGACAGCCGGAAACACCATATATTTT. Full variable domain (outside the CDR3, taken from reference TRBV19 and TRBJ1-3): DGGITQSPKYLFRKEGQNVTLSCEQNLNHDAMYWYRQDPGQGLRLIYYSQIVNDFQKGDIAEGYSVSREKKESFPLTVTSAQKNPTAFYLCASSELTAGNTIYFGEGSWLTVV.

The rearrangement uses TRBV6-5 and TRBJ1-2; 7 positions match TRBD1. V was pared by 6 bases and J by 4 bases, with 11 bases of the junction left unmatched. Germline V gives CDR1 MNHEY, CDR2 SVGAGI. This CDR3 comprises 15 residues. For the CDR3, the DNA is TGTGCCAGCAGCGGGACTTGGACAGGCCTCTATGGCTACACCTTC. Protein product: CASSGTWTGLYGYTF.

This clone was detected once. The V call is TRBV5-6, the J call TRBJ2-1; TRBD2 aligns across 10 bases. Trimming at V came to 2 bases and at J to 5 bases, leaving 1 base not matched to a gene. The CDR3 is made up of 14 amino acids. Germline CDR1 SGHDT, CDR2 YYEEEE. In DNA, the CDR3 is TGTGCCAGCAGCTTCGGACTAGCGGACAATGAGCAGTTCTTC. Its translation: CASSFGLADNEQFF. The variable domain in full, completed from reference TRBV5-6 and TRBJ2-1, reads DAGVTQSPTHLIKTRGQQVTLRCSPKSGHDTVSWYQQALGQGPQFIFQYYEEEERQRGNFPDRFSGHQFPNYSSELNVNALLLGDSALYLCASSFGLADNEQFFGPGTRLTVL.

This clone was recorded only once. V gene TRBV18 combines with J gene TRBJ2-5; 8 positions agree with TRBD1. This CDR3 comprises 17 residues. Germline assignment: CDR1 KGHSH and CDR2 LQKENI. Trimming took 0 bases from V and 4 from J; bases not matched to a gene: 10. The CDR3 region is CASSPPTGGGRGETQYF. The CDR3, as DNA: TGTGCCAGCTCACCACCAACAGGGGGTGGTCGAGGAGAGACCCAGTACTTC. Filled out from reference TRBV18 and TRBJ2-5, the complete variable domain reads NAGVMQNPRHLVRRRGQEARLRCSPMKGHSHVYWYRQLPEEGLKFMVYLQKENIIDESGMPKERFSAEFPKEGPSILRIQQVVRGDSAAYFCASSPPTGGGRGETQYFGPGTRLLVL.